A single TCR beta chain is shown here with its context. This record comes from a study of T cell responses to AZD1222 COVID-19 vaccine. Profiled with immunoSEQ multiplex PCR; TCRdb holds only in-frame clones, not every one. Of approximately 140,000 clones listed, more than 90% are singletons. Trimming removed 4 bases at V and 0 bases at J, with 7 bases between. The CDR3 runs to 14 residues. CDR1 is WSHSY and CDR2 is SAAADI in the germline V gene. The input for sequencing was peripheral blood, taken on day 0 of AZD1222 vaccination. The rearrangement uses TRBV10-2 and TRBJ1-5; no firm D call. The sequence was collected from an adult in good health. The CDR3: CASSGGYSNQPQHF. The CDR3 DNA follows: TGCGCCAGCAGTGGAGGTTATAGCAATCAGCCCCAGCATTTT.